This T cell receptor (beta chain) stems from a study of HIV-infected patients and healthy controls. The CDR3 totals 14 residues. The trim removed 3 bases at V and 5 bases at J, leaving 7 bases unmatched. Germline assignment: CDR1 SGHKS and CDR2 YYEKEE (reference sequence). One entry per CDR3 protein, called by TCRdb with MiXCR from the 5' RACE reads. This sample has roughly 70,000 distinct CDR3 sequences, with about a sixth found just once. The clonotype comes from a human donor in good health. The specimen was CD4+ T cells from blood. This sequence joins TRBV5-5 and TRBJ2-5; 7 bases fit TRBD2. Written as DNA, the CDR3 is TGTGCCAGCAGCTGGGGACTACCGGGGGAGACCCAGTACTTC. Protein product: CASSWGLPGETQYF.